This is a list of T cell receptor beta chains from one sample in a study of cytomegalovirus exposure and HLA in healthy donors. Method: immunoSEQ multiplex PCR; TCRdb's copy keeps in-frame clones and lacks some. Found here are roughly 80,000 clones; the top ten clones hold approximately 1.1%. Input material: PBMCs. These receptors all stem from a woman aged 25 to 39 in good health and CMV-seronegative. Both conserved end residues are part of each CDR3. Fields, in order: V gene, CDR3 length, D gene, J gene, CDR3 protein, CDR3 DNA. The D gene is left open where the match is weak.

>TRBV27|14|TRBD1|TRBJ1-1
CASSVGQMNTEAFF
TGTGCCAGCAGTGTGGGACAGATGAACACTGAAGCTTTCTTT
>TRBV27|14|TRBD1|TRBJ1-2
CASSRDRLLYGYTF
TGTGCCAGCAGTCGGGACAGGTTACTCTATGGCTACACCTTC
>TRBV2|14|TRBD1|TRBJ1-4
CASSDGTGLAKLFF
TGTGCCAGCAGTGACGGGACAGGGTTGGCAAAACTGTTTTTT
>TRBV18|13|-|TRBJ1-2
CASSPNTDYGYTF
TGTGCCAGCTCACCAAATACGGACTATGGCTACACCTTC
>TRBV5-1|14|-|TRBJ1-1
CASSLGGTNTEAFF
TGCGCCAGCAGCTTGGGAGGGACTAACACTGAAGCTTTCTTT
>TRBV7-6|13|-|TRBJ1-1
CASSPGGGTEAFF
TGTGCCAGCAGCCCCGGGGGGGGAACTGAAGCTTTCTTT
>TRBV5-4|13|-|TRBJ2-7
CASSAGTGYEQYF
TGTGCCAGCAGCGCGGGAACTGGCTACGAGCAGTACTTC
>TRBV27|14|-|TRBJ2-2
CASSSPGRAGELFF
TGTGCCAGCAGTTCTCCCGGCCGGGCCGGGGAGCTGTTTTTT
>TRBV30|13|-|TRBJ2-3
CAWSVRGGDTQYF
TGTGCCTGGAGTGTACGAGGCGGGGATACGCAGTATTTT
>TRBV5-4|13|TRBD2|TRBJ2-7
CASSWGLAGEQYF
TGTGCCAGCAGCTGGGGACTAGCTGGCGAGCAGTACTTC
>TRBV18|13|TRBD1|TRBJ1-1
CATQGQGGTEAFF
TGTGCCACCCAGGGACAGGGGGGCACTGAAGCTTTCTTT
>TRBV30|15|TRBD1|TRBJ1-4
CAWGEGGATNEKLFF
TGTGCCTGGGGGGAAGGGGGCGCAACTAATGAAAAACTGTTTTTT
>TRBV5-6|14|-|TRBJ1-5
CASSLGFGNQPQHF
TGTGCCAGCAGCTTGGGTTTCGGCAATCAGCCCCAGCATTTT
>TRBV7-2|14|TRBD1|TRBJ1-5
CASSGRQGGQPQHF
TGTGCCAGCAGCGGCCGACAGGGCGGTCAGCCCCAGCATTTT
>TRBV28|15|-|TRBJ2-5
CASSLGGISQETQYF
TGTGCCAGCAGTTTAGGGGGCATCTCCCAAGAGACCCAGTACTTC
>TRBV19|16|TRBD1|TRBJ2-3
CASSILAGGSTDTQYF
TGTGCCAGTAGTATTTTGGCAGGGGGCAGCACAGATACGCAGTATTTT
>TRBV4-1|12|-|TRBJ1-2
CASSQQGRGYTF
TGCGCCAGCAGCCAACAGGGGCGCGGCTACACCTTC
>TRBV4-1|15|-|TRBJ2-7
CASSPRGDSSYEQYF
TGCGCCAGCAGCCCCAGGGGGGACAGCTCCTACGAGCAGTACTTC
>TRBV19|13|TRBD1|TRBJ2-7
CASSANRGTEQYF
TGTGCCAGTAGTGCCAACAGGGGAACCGAGCAGTACTTC
>TRBV28|15|TRBD1|TRBJ1-5
CASTERGTGLQPQHF
TGTGCCAGCACCGAAAGAGGGACAGGGCTTCAGCCCCAGCATTTT
>TRBV19|13|-|TRBJ1-4
CASSLTRNEKLFF
TGTGCCAGTAGTCTGACGAGGAATGAAAAACTGTTTTTT
>TRBV6-5|14|-|TRBJ1-1
CASRADGRNTEAFF
TGTGCCAGCAGGGCGGACGGGAGGAACACTGAAGCTTTCTTT
>TRBV4-2|16|-|TRBJ2-1
CASSQVTGARGDEQFF
TGTGCCAGCAGCCAAGTCACGGGAGCTCGGGGCGATGAGCAGTTCTTC
>TRBV6-5|13|TRBD1|TRBJ1-2
CASSYSTGGGYTF
TGTGCCAGCAGTTACTCGACAGGGGGTGGCTACACCTTC
>TRBV6-5|14|-|TRBJ1-6
CASRPTGPHAGLHF
TGTGCCAGCAGACCTACAGGTCCCCACGCCGGCCTCCACTTT
>TRBV5-1|15|TRBD1|TRBJ1-5
CASSLTGGGNQPQHF
TGCGCCAGCAGCTTGACAGGGGGTGGCAATCAGCCCCAGCATTTT
>TRBV19|13|-|TRBJ1-1
CASSLRENTEAFF
TGTGCCAGTAGTTTGAGGGAGAACACTGAAGCTTTCTTT
>TRBV4-1|15|TRBD1|TRBJ2-7
CASSQDKGAGYEQYF
TGCGCCAGCAGCCAAGATAAGGGGGCGGGCTACGAGCAGTACTTC
>TRBV27|15|-|TRBJ1-5
CASSPAGGSGQPQHF
TGTGCCAGCAGCCCAGCGGGGGGTTCTGGTCAGCCCCAGCATTTT
>TRBV7-9|14|-|TRBJ1-2
CASSLGTVGAGYTF
TGTGCCAGCAGCTTAGGTACAGTCGGTGCTGGCTACACCTTC
>TRBV5-1|16|TRBD1|TRBJ1-2
CASSLGQGAQGDGYTF
TGCGCCAGCAGTCTTGGACAGGGGGCGCAGGGGGACGGCTACACCTTC
>TRBV5-1|18|TRBD2|TRBJ2-1
CASSLIPAGDAGYNEQFF
TGCGCCAGCAGCTTGATTCCAGCGGGAGATGCGGGATACAATGAGCAGTTCTTC
>TRBV7-2|12|-|TRBJ2-1
CASSLGHNEQFF
TGTGCCAGCAGCCTTGGCCACAATGAGCAGTTCTTC
>TRBV19|13|-|TRBJ1-5
CASSRGGNQPQHF
TGTGCCAGTAGTAGGGGCGGCAATCAGCCCCAGCATTTT
>TRBV10-2|13|-|TRBJ2-1
CASSEERYNEQFF
TGCGCCAGCAGTGAGGAACGGTACAATGAGCAGTTCTTC
>TRBV4-1|19|TRBD2|TRBJ2-5
CASSQDLDSGRAGEETQYF
TGCGCCAGCAGCCAAGATTTGGATAGCGGGAGGGCCGGGGAAGAGACCCAGTACTTC
>TRBV5-5|15|TRBD2|TRBJ2-7
CASSFAGGNLYEQYF
TGTGCCAGCAGCTTCGCGGGGGGGAACCTCTACGAGCAGTACTTC
>TRBV29-1|14|-|TRBJ2-1
CSPWTEAPDNEQFF
TGCAGCCCGTGGACTGAGGCCCCCGACAATGAGCAGTTCTTC
>TRBV30|13|-|TRBJ2-7
CAWSGTVGYEQYF
TGTGCCTGGAGTGGGACAGTTGGCTACGAGCAGTACTTC
>TRBV12-5|18|TRBD1|TRBJ2-6
CASGLGQGLGSGANVLTF
TGTGCTAGTGGTTTGGGACAGGGGCTCGGCTCTGGGGCCAACGTCCTGACTTTC
>TRBV19|14|-|TRBJ2-1
CASSMSGATNEQFF
TGTGCCAGTAGTATGAGCGGAGCGACCAATGAGCAGTTCTTC
>TRBV7-9|11|-|TRBJ1-1
CARRQQGEAFF
TGTGCCAGAAGACAACAGGGAGAGGCTTTCTTT